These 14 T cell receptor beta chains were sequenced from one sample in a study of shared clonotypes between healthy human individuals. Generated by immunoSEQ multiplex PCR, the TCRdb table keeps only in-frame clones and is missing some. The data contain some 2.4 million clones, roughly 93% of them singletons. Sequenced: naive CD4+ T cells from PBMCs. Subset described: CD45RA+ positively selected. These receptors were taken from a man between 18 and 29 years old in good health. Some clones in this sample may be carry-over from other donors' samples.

DNA for the CDR3: TGTGCCACCAGCAGAGATACCACGGGGGAGACCCAGTACTTC. It translates to CATSRDTTGETQYF. The chain is built from TRBV15 and TRBJ2-5, with D perhaps matching TRBD2 (5 bases). Deletions cut 0 bases from V and 5 bases from J, with 10 bases between. Germline CDR1 LNHNV, CDR2 YYDKDF (reference sequence). CDR3 size: 14 residues.

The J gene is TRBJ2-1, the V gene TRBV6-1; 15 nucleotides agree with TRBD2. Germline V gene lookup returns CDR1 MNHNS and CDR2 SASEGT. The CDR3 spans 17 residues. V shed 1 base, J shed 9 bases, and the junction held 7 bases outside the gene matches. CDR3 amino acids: CASSEGRTSGRAGEQFF. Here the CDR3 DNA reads TGTGCCAGCAGTGAAGGCCGGACTAGCGGGAGGGCGGGTGAGCAGTTCTTC.

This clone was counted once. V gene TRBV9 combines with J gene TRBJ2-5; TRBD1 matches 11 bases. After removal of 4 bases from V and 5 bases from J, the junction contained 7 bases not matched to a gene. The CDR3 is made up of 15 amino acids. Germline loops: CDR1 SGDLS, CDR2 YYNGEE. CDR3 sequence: CASSNSGTGGETQYF. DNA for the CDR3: TGTGCCAGCAGCAACTCCGGGACAGGGGGGGAGACCCAGTACTTC. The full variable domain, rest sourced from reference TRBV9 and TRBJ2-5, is DSGVTQTPKHLITATGQRVTLRCSPRSGDLSVYWYQQSLDQGLQFLIQYYNGEERAKGNILERFSAQQFPDLHSELNLSSLELGDSALYFCASSNSGTGGETQYFGPGTRLLVL.

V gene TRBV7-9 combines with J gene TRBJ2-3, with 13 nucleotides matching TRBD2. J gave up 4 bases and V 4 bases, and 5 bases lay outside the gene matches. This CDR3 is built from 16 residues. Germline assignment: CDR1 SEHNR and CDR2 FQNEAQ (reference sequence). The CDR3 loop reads CASSSGLAGVADTQYF. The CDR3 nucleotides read TGTGCCAGCAGCTCTGGACTAGCGGGAGTCGCAGATACGCAGTATTTT.

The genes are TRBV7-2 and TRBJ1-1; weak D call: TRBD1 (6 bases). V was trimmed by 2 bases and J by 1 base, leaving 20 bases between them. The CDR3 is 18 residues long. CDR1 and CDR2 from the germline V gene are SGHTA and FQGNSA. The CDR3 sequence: CASSLRVEGDTRNTEAFF. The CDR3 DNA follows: TGTGCCAGCAGCTTAAGGGTCGAGGGGGACACGCGGAACACTGAAGCTTTCTTT.

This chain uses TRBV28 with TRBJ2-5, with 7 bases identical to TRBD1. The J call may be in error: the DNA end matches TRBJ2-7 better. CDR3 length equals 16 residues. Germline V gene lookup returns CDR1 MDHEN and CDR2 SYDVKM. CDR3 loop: CASSSPADRLSYEQYF. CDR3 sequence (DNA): TGTGCCAGCAGTTCCCCCGCGGACAGGCTCTCCTACGAGCAGTACTTC.

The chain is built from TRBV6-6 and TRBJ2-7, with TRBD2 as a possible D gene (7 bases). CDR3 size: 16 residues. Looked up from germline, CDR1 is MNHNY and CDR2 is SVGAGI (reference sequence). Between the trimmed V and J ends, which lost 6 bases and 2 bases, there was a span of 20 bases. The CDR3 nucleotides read TGTGCCAGCAGCAGGAAGGGGGGGACCGACCCCTACGAGCAGTACTTC. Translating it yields CASSRKGGTDPYEQYF.

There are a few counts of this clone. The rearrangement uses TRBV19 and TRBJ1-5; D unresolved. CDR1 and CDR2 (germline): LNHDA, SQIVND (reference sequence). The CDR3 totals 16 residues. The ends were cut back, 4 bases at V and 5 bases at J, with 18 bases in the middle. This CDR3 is CASSRGSGRSHQPQHF. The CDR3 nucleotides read TGTGCCAGTAGTAGGGGATCGGGCAGGAGCCATCAGCCCCAGCATTTT.

The CDR3 sequence is CASSADSTTQYF. CDR3 DNA sequence: TGTGCCAGCAGCGCGGACAGTACGACGCAGTATTTT. The chain combines TRBV5-4 with TRBJ2-3; D possibly corresponds to TRBD1 (6 bases). Trimming left V 4 bases short and J 9 bases short, with 12 bases between. CDR1 and CDR2 from the germline V gene are SGHNT and YYREEE (reference sequence). The CDR3 totals 12 residues. Full variable domain (remainder filled in from reference TRBV5-4 and TRBJ2-3): ETGVTQSPTHLIKTRGQQVTLRCSSQSGHNTVSWYQQALGQGPQFIFQYYREEENGRGNFPPRFSGLQFPNYSSELNVNALELDDSALYLCASSADSTTQYFGPGTRLTVL.

The CDR3 region has the DNA TGTGCCAGCAGTTCAGTGAGGCGGACAGCCTATGGCTACACCTTC. Residues: CASSSVRRTAYGYTF. The rearrangement uses TRBV27 and TRBJ1-2, with a possible D match to TRBD1 (6 bases). There are 15 residues in the CDR3. V lost 4 bases to trimming and J lost 4 bases, with 16 bases between them. Germline CDR1 reads MNHEY; CDR2 reads SMNVEV (reference sequence).

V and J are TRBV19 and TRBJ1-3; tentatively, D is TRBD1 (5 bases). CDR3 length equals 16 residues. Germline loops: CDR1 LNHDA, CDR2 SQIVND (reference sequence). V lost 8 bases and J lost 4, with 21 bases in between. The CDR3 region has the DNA TGTGCCAGTTCTCCCCAGCGGGAGGGGCTCGGAAACACCATATATTTT. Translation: CASSPQREGLGNTIYF.

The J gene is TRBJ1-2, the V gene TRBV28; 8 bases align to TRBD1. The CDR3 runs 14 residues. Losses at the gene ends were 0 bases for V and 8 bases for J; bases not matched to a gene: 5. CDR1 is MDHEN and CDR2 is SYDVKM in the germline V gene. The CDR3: CASSLWTRGRGYTF. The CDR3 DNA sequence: TGTGCCAGCAGTTTATGGACCAGGGGGCGAGGCTACACCTTC.

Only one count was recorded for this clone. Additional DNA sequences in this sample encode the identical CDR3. CDR3 amino acids: CASSLLGETQYF. DNA of the CDR3: TGTGCCAGCAGTTTATTAGGAGAGACCCAGTACTTC. The rearrangement joins TRBV27 to TRBJ2-5; D is ambiguous. Germline CDR1 is MNHEY and CDR2 is SMNVEV (reference sequence). Trimming cost V 1 base and J 4 bases, with 4 bases left between them. The CDR3 spans 12 residues.

The DNA of the CDR3 is TGTGCCAGCAGCAATCTGGGTACACCACCCCGTCTCTACGAGCAGTACTTC. Its protein product is CASSNLGTPPRLYEQYF. V gene TRBV7-9 combines with J gene TRBJ2-7; D gene ambiguous. CDR3 length equals 17 residues. Trimming shortened V by 5 bases and J by 3 bases, and 23 bases separated the two germline ends. Germline V gives CDR1 SEHNR, CDR2 FQNEAQ (reference sequence).